Sequencing of this T cell receptor beta chain was carried out in a study of blood T cell repertoires in COVID-19. Study background: T cells, B-cell-depleted T cells, or PBMCs supplied cDNA or gDNA.

The Seattle patients, enrolled during active infection, were followed longitudinally. Trimming pared 4 bases from V and 6 bases from J, leaving 14 bases between. This CDR3 has 14 amino acids. CDR1 and CDR2 (germline): SGHKS, YYEKEE (reference sequence). Per the original data handling: Reference gene primer amplification in the assay estimated nucleated cell counts. Repertoires were generated with immunoSEQ multiplex PCR, while TCRdb's copy carries only in-frame clones and drops some. The V and J calls and clone size were taken over from that table, and D and trimming were inferred from the DNA. There are about 180,000 clones in the sample; around four fifths occur only once, and 6% to 8.5% lies in the top ten.

The rearrangement uses TRBV5-5 and TRBJ2-1; TRBD2 might be the D (5 bases). The TCR originated in a woman in her 70s with COVID-19, enrolled during active disease. The source material was peripheral blood. The CDR3 nucleotides read TGTGCCAGCAGCGTACCCCTCGAGGGCAATGAGCAGTTCTTC. Its translation: CASSVPLEGNEQFF.